This TCR beta chain came from a study of a mutant IDH1 vaccine in newly diagnosed glioma. This sample's time point: baseline, week 1 (first vaccination visit). Described treatment: pre-vaccination baseline after standard-of-care therapy. Germline loops: CDR1 SNHLY, CDR2 FYNNEI. V gave up 11 bases and J gave up 5 bases, with 19 bases separating them. The CDR3 spans 14 residues. Assay used: immunoSEQ multiplex PCR; TCRdb lists only in-frame clones, some missing. This table has approximately 100,000 clones, roughly 90% appearing once. This chain uses TRBV2 with TRBJ2-1; no reliable D call. This receptor was obtained from a woman between 50 and 59 years old with glioma. Here the sequenced sample was PBMCs, taken from a glioma patient treated with radiotherapy, temozolomide or both. CDR3: CAVRPLTSHNEQFF. DNA of the CDR3: TGTGCCGTGCGACCATTAACTTCCCACAATGAGCAGTTCTTC.